A single sample gave rise to the 32 T cell receptor beta chains below, sequenced in a study of CD8 T cells in ankylosing spondylitis. TCRdb re-called the 5' RACE reads with MiXCR, one entry per CDR3 protein. The sample includes some 30,000 distinct CDR3 sequences, approximately 15% of them seen just once. The specimen was blood. The source is a male donor with ankylosing spondylitis or in good health (not recorded which).

A few counts support this clonotype. The chain combines TRBV6-2 or TRBV6-3 with TRBJ2-7, with unresolved D. Germline-derived CDR1 and CDR2 are MNHEY and SVGEGT. The length of the CDR3 is 15 residues. V lost 2 bases and J 0 bases, leaving 11 bases between the germline ends. CDR3 bases: TGTGCCAGCAGTTACATTGGGCAAATCTCCTACGAGCAGTACTTC. Protein sequence: CASSYIGQISYEQYF.

The table lists this clonotype with a few counts. The J gene is TRBJ2-2, the V gene TRBV9; 10 bases are a match to TRBD2. The CDR3 has 16 amino acids. Germline V CDR1 and CDR2: SGDLS, YYNGEE. With 0 bases clipped from V and 4 bases from J, the junction kept 3 bases outside the gene matches. The CDR3 DNA sequence: TGTGCCAGCAGCGTAGGGACTAGCGGTCGCACCGGGGAGCTGTTTTTT. Its translation: CASSVGTSGRTGELFF.

The V call is TRBV25-1, the J call TRBJ2-7, with 9 bases identical to TRBD1. Germline CDR1 reads MGHDK; CDR2 reads SYGVNS. The ends lost 3 bases at V and 3 bases at J; junction bases unmatched: 6. This CDR3 is built from 15 residues. CDR3 nucleotides: TGTGCCAGCAGTGATTCTCGGACAGGGGACTACGAGCAGTACGTC. The encoded protein is CASSDSRTGDYEQYV.

The rearrangement uses TRBV7-9 and TRBJ2-5, with D possibly called TRBD1 or TRBD2 (5 bases each). The CDR3 has 12 amino acids. V was clipped by 6 bases and J by 2 bases, with 7 bases between them. Germline V lookup: CDR1 SEHNR, CDR2 FQNEAQ (reference sequence). The CDR3 sequence is CASRGPQETQYF. DNA for the CDR3: TGTGCCAGCAGGGGACCACAAGAGACCCAGTACTTC.

V usage is TRBV19 and J usage is TRBJ2-6; D might be TRBD2 (6 bases). The length of the CDR3 is 13 residues. Germline loops: CDR1 LNHDA, CDR2 SQIVND (reference sequence). Trimming removed 5 bases from V and 6 bases from J, with 8 bases in between. CDR3 bases: TGTGCCAGTAGTCGCGGGGAGGCCAACGTCCTGACTTTC. Protein product: CASSRGEANVLTF.

This clonotype was counted between two and nine times. This chain uses TRBV12-3 or TRBV12-4 with TRBJ2-2, with D unresolved. There are 16 residues in the CDR3. V was trimmed by 5 bases and J by 1 base, leaving 14 bases between them. The DNA of the CDR3 is TGTGCCAGCAGTCCCCGTGTGGCAGGGAACACCGGGGAGCTGTTTTTT. Residues: CASSPRVAGNTGELFF.

This clonotype was counted between two and nine times. This rearrangement joins TRBV28 to TRBJ2-3; D unclear. The CDR3 sequence is 15 residues long. The ends were cut back, 7 bases at V and 1 base at J, with 15 bases in the middle. Germline CDR1 is MDHEN and CDR2 is SYDVKM. The CDR3 DNA reads TGTGCCAGCACTCTGGGGAACAGTCGCACAGATACGCAGTATTTT. Amino acids: CASTLGNSRTDTQYF.

The chain joins TRBV10-2 to TRBJ1-5; D is possibly TRBD1 (5 bases). The germline V gene encodes CDR1 WSHSY and CDR2 SAAADI. There are 13 residues in the CDR3. Trimming removed 8 bases from V and 7 bases from J, with 15 bases in between. Here the CDR3 reads CASSEGARQPQHF. CDR3 bases: TGCGCCAGCTCTGAAGGGGCTCGCCAGCCCCAGCATTTT.

This clonotype was picked up a small number of times. The chain couples TRBV12-3 or TRBV12-4 to TRBJ2-1; 9 bases are a match to TRBD2. The junction had 5 bases not matched to a gene; V was cut back by 7 bases and J by 7 bases. This CDR3 comprises 13 residues. The CDR3 DNA sequence: TGTGCCAGCACTAGCGGGACAATTAATGAGCAGTTCTTC. Translated, it gives CASTSGTINEQFF.

This chain links TRBV6-1 with TRBJ2-3, with a possible D match to TRBD2 (5 bases). Germline CDR1 and CDR2: MNHNS and SASEGT. The CDR3 contains 13 residues. Between the trimmed V and J ends, which lost 5 bases and 6 bases, there was a span of 12 bases. The CDR3 here is CASSRERLDTQYF. The CDR3 coding sequence is TGTGCCAGCAGTAGGGAGAGATTGGATACGCAGTATTTT.

The chain uses TRBV20-1 and TRBJ2-7; 8 positions match TRBD1. In germline, CDR1 is DFQATT, CDR2 SNEGSKA (reference sequence). This CDR3 region has 13 residues. The junction had 5 bases not matched to a gene; V was cut back by 5 bases and J by 2 bases. CDR3 coding DNA: TGCAGTGCTCCCGGACAGGGACCCTACGAGCAGTACGTC. Its protein product is CSAPGQGPYEQYV.

The chain is built from TRBV9 and TRBJ1-5; D is ambiguous. Germline V gene lookup returns CDR1 SGDLS and CDR2 YYNGEE. Trimming removed 1 base from V and 4 bases from J, with 6 bases in between. This CDR3 has 13 residues. The CDR3 protein is CASSVYPNQPQHF. In nucleotides, the CDR3 is TGTGCCAGCAGCGTATATCCAAATCAGCCCCAGCATTTT.

The V call is TRBV24-1, the J call TRBJ2-3; D remains unclear. V was cut by 3 bases and J by 4 bases, with 10 bases left in between. Germline CDR1 and CDR2: KGHDR and SFDVKD. The CDR3 consists of 14 residues. In nucleotides, the CDR3 is TGTGCCACCAGTGATAACCAGGCTCCAGATACGCAGTATTTT. The encoded protein is CATSDNQAPDTQYF.

The chain recombines TRBV5-1 with TRBJ2-5; D is ambiguous. This CDR3 has 13 residues. Per germline, CDR1 SGHRS and CDR2 YFSETQ. Trimming removed 6 bases at V and 3 bases at J, with 12 bases between. The DNA of the CDR3 is TGCGCCAGCACCCCCAATACGGAAGAGACCCAGTACTTC. Translated, it gives CASTPNTEETQYF. Looking up the rest from reference TRBV5-1 and TRBJ2-5 gives the full variable domain: KAGVTQTPRYLIKTRGQQVTLSCSPISGHRSVSWYQQTPGQGLQFLFEYFSETQRNKGNFPGRFSGRQFSNSRSEMNVSTLELGDSALYLCASTPNTEETQYFGPGTRLLVL.

The sample holds a few counts of this clonotype. The chain recombines TRBV2 with TRBJ2-1; perhaps TRBD2 as D (6 bases). CDR1 is SNHLY, CDR2 FYNNEI, per germline. Trimming removed 6 bases at V and 0 bases at J, with 15 bases between. The CDR3 extends over 16 amino acids. The CDR3 nucleotides read TGTGCCAGCAGGCCCCTAGCGACAGACTCCTACAATGAGCAGTTCTTC. As protein: CASRPLATDSYNEQFF.

The rearrangement links TRBV10-3 to TRBJ2-2; D is perhaps TRBD1 or TRBD2 (6 bases each). Deletions cut 11 bases from V and 9 bases from J, with 13 bases between. This CDR3 has 11 amino acids. The germline CDR1 and CDR2 sequences are ENHRY and SYGVKD. CDR3 sequence: CASRGERELFF. The CDR3 DNA is TGTGCCTCAAGGGGGGAAAGGGAGCTGTTTTTT.

This clonotype was counted a few times. The chain carries TRBV27 and TRBJ2-2; no clear D. The CDR3 has 14 residues. The germline V gene encodes CDR1 MNHEY and CDR2 SMNVEV (reference sequence). V was shortened by 9 bases and J by 0 bases, with 11 bases between the two germline ends. This chain's CDR3 is CASTPVTNTGELFF. The CDR3 coding sequence is TGTGCCAGTACCCCGGTCACGAACACCGGGGAGCTGTTTTTT.

The CDR3 loop reads CSVEIYNEQFF. The CDR3 coding sequence is TGCAGCGTTGAAATCTACAATGAGCAGTTCTTC. The chain employs TRBV29-1 and TRBJ2-1, with unresolved D. The CDR3 loop spans 11 amino acids. In germline, CDR1 is SQVTM, CDR2 ANQGSEA. V was cut by 2 bases and J by 3 bases, with 2 bases left in between.

Many counts were recorded for this clonotype. V and J are TRBV5-1 and TRBJ2-1, with D perhaps matching TRBD2 (6 bases). The CDR3 contains 13 residues. Trimming took off 4 bases at V and 9 bases at J, with 14 bases between the two ends. Per the germline V gene, CDR1 is SGHRS and CDR2 is YFSETQ. In DNA form, the CDR3 reads TGCGCCAGCAGCCCGTCGACTAGAGGTGAGCAGTTCTTC. Encoded protein: CASSPSTRGEQFF.

The sample holds a few counts of this clonotype. This chain connects TRBV3-1 to TRBJ2-7; either TRBD1 or TRBD2 may supply D (6 bases each). The germline V and J ends were trimmed by 6 bases and 6 bases, with 15 bases remaining between them. The CDR3 consists of 13 residues. CDR1 is LGHDT and CDR2 is YNNKEL in the germline V gene (reference sequence). CDR3 nucleotides: TGTGCCAGCAGGCCAACAGGGACTGGCGAGCAGTACTTC. Translating it yields CASRPTGTGEQYF.

This rearrangement joins TRBV29-1 to TRBJ2-5; 10 bases map to TRBD2. The ends lost 2 bases at V and 2 bases at J; junction bases unmatched: 8. Germline V lookup: CDR1 SQVTM, CDR2 ANQGSEA. There are 16 residues in the CDR3. CDR3 protein: CSVELGLAGDQETQYF. The DNA for the CDR3 is TGCAGCGTTGAATTGGGCCTAGCGGGAGATCAAGAGACCCAGTACTTC.

This clonotype was counted between two and nine times. The rearrangement joins TRBV20-1 to TRBJ2-1, with TRBD2 identical over 8 bases. This CDR3 is built from 20 residues. Germline V CDR1 and CDR2: DFQATT, SNEGSKA (reference sequence). The CDR3 loop reads CSAIIPLGGSGAKTPNEQFF. The CDR3, as DNA: TGCAGCGCGATTATACCTCTAGGGGGTAGCGGGGCCAAAACCCCCAATGAGCAGTTCTTC.

The chain links TRBV28 to TRBJ2-7; 7 bases fit TRBD1. J gave up 3 bases and V 6 bases, and 5 bases lay outside the gene matches. This CDR3 comprises 13 residues. The germline V gene has CDR1 MDHEN and CDR2 SYDVKM. For the CDR3, the DNA is TGTGCCAGCAGACCTACAGGGGACTACGAGCAGTACGTC. As protein: CASRPTGDYEQYV.

The V call is TRBV10-3, the J call TRBJ2-3; TRBD1 agrees at 8 bases. Trimming at V came to 3 bases and at J to 0 bases, leaving 5 bases not matched to a gene. Germline V gene lookup returns CDR1 ENHRY and CDR2 SYGVKD. The CDR3 is 16 amino acids. The CDR3 spells CAISEQGVVSTDTQYF. DNA for the CDR3: TGTGCCATCAGTGAACAGGGGGTGGTTAGCACAGATACGCAGTATTTT.

The rearrangement uses TRBV7-8 and TRBJ2-1, with D possibly being TRBD1 or TRBD2 (5 bases each). This CDR3 has 16 residues. Germline loops: CDR1 SGHVS, CDR2 FQNEAQ. Between the trimmed V and J ends, which lost 1 base and 2 bases, there was a span of 12 bases. This CDR3 reads CASSLVSGGTYNEQFF. In DNA, the CDR3 is TGTGCCAGCAGCTTAGTCAGTGGGGGAACCTACAATGAGCAGTTCTTC. Supplemented by reference TRBV7-8 and TRBJ2-1, the full variable domain reads GAGVSQSPRYKVAKRGQDVALRCDPISGHVSLFWYQQALGQGPEFLTYFQNEAQLDKSGLPSDRFFAERPEGSVSTLKIQRTQQEDSAVYLCASSLVSGGTYNEQFFGPGTRLTVL.

This clonotype has a handful of counts. V is TRBV9 and J is TRBJ2-1; no clear D gene. The V and J ends lost 0 bases and 4 bases respectively, with 5 bases between them. This CDR3 has 13 residues. Germline V gene lookup returns CDR1 SGDLS and CDR2 YYNGEE. CDR3 protein: CASSVGVYNEQFF. The CDR3 bases are TGTGCCAGCAGCGTAGGCGTGTACAATGAGCAGTTCTTC.

This CDR3 reads CASRGLSTGELFF. In DNA form, the CDR3 reads TGTGCCAGCAGGGGACTATCCACCGGGGAGCTGTTTTTT. The chain combines TRBV6-2 or TRBV6-3 with TRBJ2-2, with 7 nucleotides matching TRBD2. The CDR3 runs 13 residues. Germline V CDR1 and CDR2: MNHEY, SVGEGT. V shed 6 bases and J 4 bases; nucleotides not matched to a gene: 2.

The CDR3: CASSQVAELTYEQYF. The CDR3 nucleotides read TGCGCCAGCAGCCAAGTGGCGGAGTTAACCTACGAGCAGTACTTC. The chain recombines TRBV4-1 with TRBJ2-7; D call uncertain. The CDR3 sequence is 15 residues long. Germline CDR1 reads MGHRA; CDR2 reads YSYEKL. Trimming shortened V by 1 base and J by 2 bases, and 12 bases separated the two germline ends.

In its sample, this clonotype was seen a few times. The rearrangement joins TRBV28 to TRBJ2-7; D not resolved. V lost 5 bases and J lost 4, with 6 bases in between. Germline assignment: CDR1 MDHEN and CDR2 SYDVKM. The CDR3 extends over 11 amino acids. The CDR3 nucleotides are TGTGCCAGCAGTATCAGTTACGAGCAGTACTTC. It encodes CASSISYEQYF.

The chain couples TRBV5-1 to TRBJ2-3; D remains unclear. V gave up 0 bases and J gave up 3 bases, with 11 bases separating them. The CDR3 has 15 amino acids. The germline CDR1 and CDR2 sequences are SGHRS and YFSETQ. CDR3 sequence reads: CASSLGSSRTDTQYF. In nucleotides, the CDR3 is TGCGCCAGCAGCTTGGGATCAAGCAGGACAGATACGCAGTATTTT. The full variable domain, its missing parts supplied by reference TRBV5-1 and TRBJ2-3, is KAGVTQTPRYLIKTRGQQVTLSCSPISGHRSVSWYQQTPGQGLQFLFEYFSETQRNKGNFPGRFSGRQFSNSRSEMNVSTLELGDSALYLCASSLGSSRTDTQYFGPGTRLTVL.

In this sample, this clonotype turned up a few times. This chain connects TRBV20-1 to TRBJ2-3, with D hard to call. The CDR3 covers 14 residues. Germline values: CDR1 DFQATT, CDR2 SNEGSKA (reference sequence). Trimming pared 6 bases from V and 4 bases from J, leaving 17 bases between. CDR3 amino acids: CSAAGLPVADTQYF. DNA for the CDR3: TGCAGTGCGGCTGGGCTACCTGTCGCAGATACGCAGTATTTT.

This clonotype appeared a few times. V is TRBV29-1 and J is TRBJ2-4; TRBD1 matches 9 bases. The length of the CDR3 is 13 residues. From germline, CDR1 is SQVTM and CDR2 ANQGSEA. V was clipped by 4 bases and J by 7 bases; unmatched bases: 5. CDR3 sequence (DNA): TGCAGCGTTGCCCCCGACAGGGGGAACATTCAGTACTTC. Encoded protein: CSVAPDRGNIQYF.